There are many counts of the clone carrying this TCR beta chain. Antigen unknown. Germline V lookup: CDR1 SGHKS, CDR2 YYEKEE (reference sequence). J was trimmed by 5 bases and V by 4 bases; bases with no gene match: 4. This CDR3 has 15 amino acids. Breast cancer patients provided tissue from their axillary draining lymph nodes. The data derive from a study of breast tumors, draining lymph nodes, adjacent tissues. Notes on the study in general: Luminal-like breast cancer showed significantly greater tumor-nontumor repertoire similarity than basal-like breast cancer did. Data only fit, rather than demonstrated, lymph node origin of most tumor T cells. Data fit most tumor T cells coming from lymph node, expanding in tumor.

TCRdb fed the multiplex PCR reads into MiXCR, producing one record per CDR3 protein. The table lists some 110,000 distinct CDR3 sequences, around 30% of them singletons. Sequenced sample: axillary lymph node tissue. The receptor was derived from a female donor with breast cancer. Some clones in this sample may be carry-over from other donors' samples. V is TRBV5-5 and J is TRBJ1-6; TRBD1 matches 9 bases. This CDR3 is CASSIRTGDNSPLHF. The CDR3 region has the DNA TGTGCCAGCAGCATACGGACAGGGGATAATTCACCCCTCCACTTT. The entire variable domain, with the rest obtained from reference TRBV5-5 and TRBJ1-6, is as follows: DAGVTQSPTHLIKTRGQQVTLRCSPISGHKSVSWYQQVLGQGPQFIFQYYEKEERGRGNFPDRFSARQFPNYSSELNVNALLLGDSALYLCASSIRTGDNSPLHFGNGTRLTVT.